These 27 T cell receptor beta chains originate from one sample sequenced in a study of T-cell memory formation after mild COVID-19. TCRdb fed the 5' RACE reads into MiXCR, producing one record per CDR3 protein. The repertoire includes 250,000 to 400,000 distinct CDR3 sequences, around an eighth of them detected once, and 21% sits in the top ten. Sequencing was performed on PBMCs or a T cell subset sorted from them (not recorded which). Receptors were obtained from a man aged 18-30 years who had mild COVID-19 (a few samples of this study predate the infection). Cell type and time point are not known.

A few counts support this clonotype. The chain has TRBV18 and TRBJ1-3, with D tentatively TRBD1 (6 bases). The germline V gene has CDR1 KGHSH and CDR2 LQKENI. The V end was cut by 4 bases, the J end by 0 bases, with 10 bases between. The CDR3 spans 15 residues. In DNA, the CDR3 is TGTGCCAGCTCACGCGACAGGACCTCTGGAAACACCATATATTTT. Protein product: CASSRDRTSGNTIYF.

This clonotype was found a few times. The rearrangement uses TRBV15 and TRBJ1-4, with 8 positions matching TRBD1. The CDR3 has 14 residues. Germline loops: CDR1 LNHNV, CDR2 YYDKDF (reference sequence). The junction had 4 bases not matched to a gene; V was cut back by 6 bases and J by 4 bases. CDR3 sequence (DNA): TGTGCCACCAGTCGGGACAGGAATAATGAAAAACTGTTTTTT. Translation gives CATSRDRNNEKLFF.

This clonotype has a handful of counts. The chain links TRBV5-4 to TRBJ1-6; the match to TRBD1 covers 7 bases. Per the germline V gene, CDR1 is SGHNT and CDR2 is YYREEE (reference sequence). After removal of 3 bases from V and 9 bases from J, the junction contained 12 bases not matched to a gene. This CDR3 has 16 amino acids. CDR3 in amino acids: CASSSERQGVASPLHF. As DNA, the CDR3 is TGTGCCAGCAGCTCCGAAAGACAGGGAGTGGCTTCACCCCTCCACTTT.

This clonotype was recorded a few times. The chain combines TRBV2 with TRBJ1-2, with D maybe TRBD1 (5 bases). The germline V and J ends were trimmed by 3 bases and 8 bases, with 19 bases remaining between them. Germline CDR1 SNHLY, CDR2 FYNNEI. This CDR3 region has 15 residues. The DNA of the CDR3 is TGTGCCAGCAGTGATGTCCAGGGAGTTCCGGGCGGCTACACCTTC. Its protein product is CASSDVQGVPGGYTF.

This clonotype was counted a few times. J is TRBJ2-3 and V is TRBV6-2 or TRBV6-3, with D possibly TRBD2 on 6 matching bases. Germline V CDR1 and CDR2: MNHEY, SVGEGT. The CDR3 has 15 residues. V lost 7 bases, J lost 1 base, and 15 bases lay in between. CDR3 in amino acids: CASKRRASGTDTQYF. In DNA, the CDR3 is TGTGCCAGCAAAAGGAGGGCTAGCGGCACAGATACGCAGTATTTT.

There are a few counts of this clonotype. The V call is TRBV20-1, the J call TRBJ2-1; 16 bases are a match to TRBD2. With V trimmed by 5 bases and J by 5 bases, 3 bases remained unmatched. Germline CDR1 and CDR2: DFQATT and SNEGSKA (reference sequence). The CDR3 covers 15 residues. The CDR3 spells CSAGTSGGANNEQFF. For the CDR3, the DNA is TGCAGTGCTGGGACTAGCGGGGGGGCCAACAATGAGCAGTTCTTC.

This clonotype is large (0.1 to 1%) within its sample. The chain is built from TRBV10-3 and TRBJ1-1; no clear D gene. CDR3 length: 14 amino acids. The ends were cut back, 0 bases at V and 4 bases at J, with 9 bases in the middle. Looked up from germline, CDR1 is ENHRY and CDR2 is SYGVKD. The CDR3 DNA follows: TGTGCCATCAGTGAGTCACGGAGGTTCACTGAAGCTTTCTTT. Amino acid sequence: CAISESRRFTEAFF.

The chain joins TRBV5-6 to TRBJ2-1; D call uncertain. This CDR3 has 14 residues. CDR1 SGHDT and CDR2 YYEEEE come from the germline V gene. V was pared by 1 base and J by 9 bases, with 14 bases between. This chain's CDR3 is CASSLPSPGVEQFF. The CDR3 DNA reads TGTGCCAGCAGCTTGCCTAGTCCAGGAGTTGAGCAGTTCTTC.

This clonotype was seen many times. The rearrangement links TRBV5-1 to TRBJ2-3; 9 bases are a match to TRBD2. Trimming cost V 4 bases and J 3 bases; bases outside gene matches: 9. CDR3 length: 16 residues. The germline gives CDR1 SGHRS, CDR2 YFSETQ. The CDR3 DNA reads TGCGCCAGCAGCGTGAGGACTAGCGTGAGTACAGATACGCAGTATTTT. It yields the protein CASSVRTSVSTDTQYF.

This clonotype was seen more than once but under ten times. V is TRBV6-5 and J is TRBJ1-2; no clear D. V lost 2 bases to trimming and J lost 4 bases, with 11 bases between them. The CDR3 is made up of 14 amino acids. The germline CDR1 and CDR2 sequences are MNHEY and SVGAGI. The CDR3 bases are TGTGCCAGCAGTTACAGCACCGAATCCTATGGCTACACCTTC. Protein sequence: CASSYSTESYGYTF.

J is TRBJ2-5 and V is TRBV2; TRBD2 matches at 7 bases. This CDR3 is 19 amino acids long. V lost 0 bases, J lost 7 bases, and 20 bases stayed unmatched. Germline V CDR1 and CDR2: SNHLY, FYNNEI. CDR3 in amino acids: CASSEALMMTSRSPGTQYF. Written as DNA, the CDR3 is TGTGCCAGCAGTGAAGCGCTTATGATGACTAGCCGGTCCCCGGGGACCCAGTACTTC.

The chain joins TRBV5-6 to TRBJ2-7; tentative D call: TRBD2 (5 bases). Trimming took off 4 bases at V and 4 bases at J, with 9 bases between the two ends. Per germline, CDR1 SGHDT and CDR2 YYEEEE. The CDR3 sequence is 12 residues long. The CDR3 sequence is CASSKGDYEQYV. CDR3 coding DNA: TGTGCCAGCAGCAAGGGAGATTACGAGCAGTACGTC.

V gene TRBV12-3 or TRBV12-4 combines with J gene TRBJ2-1, with D tentatively TRBD2 (6 bases). V shed 5 bases and J shed 9 bases, with 14 bases lying between them. This CDR3 is built from 13 residues. CDR3 in amino acids: CASSTNLASEQFF. CDR3 nucleotides: TGTGCCAGCAGTACAAATCTAGCGTCTGAGCAGTTCTTC.

This clonotype occurred once. This CDR3 is CATGQGNTEAFF. In DNA, the CDR3 is TGTGCCACCGGACAGGGGAACACTGAAGCTTTCTTT. The V call is TRBV6-2 or TRBV6-3, the J call TRBJ1-1; 8 bases map to TRBD1. V was pared by 10 bases and J by 1 base, with 2 bases of the junction left unmatched. Germline loops: CDR1 MNHEY, CDR2 SVGEGT. This CDR3 has 12 amino acids.

The chain couples TRBV4-3 to TRBJ1-2, with 7 bases that match TRBD1. The CDR3 is made up of 17 amino acids. Germline values: CDR1 LGHNA, CDR2 YSLEER. Losses at the gene ends were 5 bases for V and 8 bases for J; bases not matched to a gene: 20. Here the CDR3 DNA reads TGCGCCAGCAGCTCACCAAGCCGGGACGCTGTGGGACAGGGCTACACCTTC. This sequence encodes CASSSPSRDAVGQGYTF.

The V call is TRBV7-2, the J call TRBJ1-2; no firm D call. V was cut by 4 bases and J by 8 bases, with 14 bases left in between. The CDR3 extends over 13 amino acids. The germline gives CDR1 SGHTA, CDR2 FQGNSA. CDR3 sequence reads: CASSWEKLGGYTF. CDR3 DNA: TGTGCCAGCAGCTGGGAGAAACTCGGCGGCTACACCTTC.

The rearrangement uses TRBV28 and TRBJ1-1; TRBD1 is a possible D gene (6 bases). The CDR3 has 13 amino acids. CDR1 is MDHEN, CDR2 SYDVKM, per germline. Trimming shortened V by 4 bases and J by 11 bases, and 17 bases separated the two germline ends. CDR3 amino acids: CASSSSYRENAFF. CDR3 DNA: TGTGCCAGCAGTTCTAGCTACAGGGAGAATGCTTTCTTT. The variable domain in full, completed from reference TRBV28 and TRBJ1-1, reads DVKVTQSSRYLVKRTGEKVFLECVQDMDHENMFWYRQDPGLGLRLIYFSYDVKMKEKGDIPEGYSVSREKKERFSLILESASTNQTSMYLCASSSSYRENAFFGQGTRLTVV.

This clonotype was seen a handful of times. This rearrangement joins TRBV25-1 to TRBJ1-3; D might be TRBD1 (5 bases). Trimming took off 3 bases at V and 0 bases at J, with 12 bases between the two ends. In germline, CDR1 is MGHDK, CDR2 SYGVNS. The CDR3 has 16 residues. The CDR3 nucleotides are TGTGCCAGCAGTGATTTAAGGGGAAACTCTGGAAACACCATATATTTT. The encoded protein is CASSDLRGNSGNTIYF.

This clonotype was seen many times. The gene calls are TRBV12-3 or TRBV12-4 and TRBJ2-2, with D perhaps assigned TRBD1 or TRBD2 (6 bases each). CDR3 length: 14 amino acids. The ends were cut back, 3 bases at V and 3 bases at J, with 8 bases in the middle. The CDR3 sequence: CASSFRGHTGELFF. CDR3 DNA sequence: TGTGCCAGCAGTTTCCGGGGGCACACCGGGGAGCTGTTTTTT.

This clonotype showed up just once. The rearrangement uses TRBV6-2 or TRBV6-3 and TRBJ1-2; D might be TRBD1 (5 bases). The germline V and J ends were trimmed by 0 bases and 5 bases, with 13 bases remaining between them. The CDR3 is 15 amino acids. CDR1 is MNHEY, CDR2 SVGEGT, per germline. CDR3 protein: CASSYSSQGAYGYTF. In DNA, the CDR3 is TGTGCCAGCAGTTACTCCTCCCAGGGTGCTTATGGCTACACCTTC.

This chain links TRBV7-9 with TRBJ2-6; D is possibly TRBD1 (6 bases). Germline V gives CDR1 SEHNR, CDR2 FQNEAQ (reference sequence). This CDR3 region has 17 residues. V was pared by 1 base and J by 0 bases, with 10 bases between. As DNA, the CDR3 is TGTGCCAGCAGCTTAGTCACAGGGTACTCTGGGGCCAACGTCCTGACTTTC. Amino acids: CASSLVTGYSGANVLTF.

There are a few counts of this clonotype. The chain uses TRBV18 and TRBJ2-7, with unresolved D. V lost 0 bases to trimming and J lost 3 bases, with 6 bases between them. The germline gives CDR1 KGHSH, CDR2 LQKENI. This CDR3 is built from 13 residues. The DNA of the CDR3 is TGTGCCAGCTCACCACCGGGTAGCTACGAGCAGTACGTC. It encodes CASSPPGSYEQYV.

The CDR3 region is CASSIGASPYEQYF. The CDR3 region has the DNA TGCGCCAGCAGCATAGGGGCTTCTCCCTACGAGCAGTACTTC. The chain is built from TRBV5-1 and TRBJ2-7, with D possibly being TRBD1 (5 bases). The ends were cut back, 4 bases at V and 2 bases at J, with 13 bases in the middle. The germline gives CDR1 SGHRS, CDR2 YFSETQ. The CDR3 has 14 amino acids.

The chain couples TRBV9 to TRBJ2-5; TRBD2 is a possible D gene (6 bases). V dropped 3 bases and J dropped 5 bases, with 11 bases sitting between them. CDR3 length: 13 amino acids. The V gene's germline CDR1 is SGDLS and CDR2 YYNGEE. The CDR3 bases are TGTGCCAGCAGCGGACTAGGGCCGGAGACCCAGTACTTC. Amino acids: CASSGLGPETQYF.

Regarding this clonotype: The conserved phenylalanine or tryptophan is not found at the CDR3 terminus, so this likely reflects a read error. It is unclear where the CDR3 begins or ends on the DNA, so no DNA is shown, and the CDR3 is as TCRdb lists it. V is TRBV12-3 or TRBV12-4 and J is TRBJ1-2. The CDR3 totals 8 residues, both ends included. CDR3 amino acids: CASSGPPE.

This clonotype was recorded a few times. The chain couples TRBV3-1 to TRBJ1-1; 10 bases align to TRBD1. Per germline, CDR1 LGHDT and CDR2 YNNKEL (reference sequence). V lost 4 bases, J lost 4 bases, and 3 bases stayed unmatched. This CDR3 comprises 14 residues. In nucleotides, the CDR3 is TGTGCCAGCAGCCTCGGGACAGGGGCCACTGAAGCTTTCTTT. This translates into CASSLGTGATEAFF.

This clonotype appeared a few times. One end of the junction is discordant with germline, which a read error may explain. The chain carries TRBV2 and TRBJ2-7, with 7 positions matching TRBD1. CDR3 length: 11 residues. Germline V gene lookup returns CDR1 SNHLY and CDR2 FYNNEI. The CDR3 bases are TGTGCCAGCAGTGAGGGACAGCGGTCCTTCTTC. Translated: CASSEGQRSFF.